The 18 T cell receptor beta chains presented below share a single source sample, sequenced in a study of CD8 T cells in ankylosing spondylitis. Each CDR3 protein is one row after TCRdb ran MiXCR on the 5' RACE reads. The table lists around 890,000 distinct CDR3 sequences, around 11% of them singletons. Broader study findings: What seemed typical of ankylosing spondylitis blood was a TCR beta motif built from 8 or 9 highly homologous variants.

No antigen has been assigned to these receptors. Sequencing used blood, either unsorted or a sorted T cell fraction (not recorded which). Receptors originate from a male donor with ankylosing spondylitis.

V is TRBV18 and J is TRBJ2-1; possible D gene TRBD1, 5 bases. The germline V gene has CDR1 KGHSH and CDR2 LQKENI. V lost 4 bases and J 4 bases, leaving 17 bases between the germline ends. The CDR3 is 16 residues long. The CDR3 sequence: CASSLNQGSTYNEQFF. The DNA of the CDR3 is TGTGCCAGCTCACTAAACCAGGGCTCAACGTACAATGAGCAGTTCTTC.

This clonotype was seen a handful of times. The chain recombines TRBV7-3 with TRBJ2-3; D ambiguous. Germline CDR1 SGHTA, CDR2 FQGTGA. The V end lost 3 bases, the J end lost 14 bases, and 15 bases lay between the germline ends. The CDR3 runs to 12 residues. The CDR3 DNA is TGTGCCAGCAGCTTTGCTTCCGAGCCCCCGTATTTT. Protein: CASSFASEPPYF.

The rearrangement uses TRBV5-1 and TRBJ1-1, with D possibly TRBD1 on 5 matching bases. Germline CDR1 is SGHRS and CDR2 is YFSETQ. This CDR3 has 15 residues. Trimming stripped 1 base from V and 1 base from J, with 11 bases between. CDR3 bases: TGCGCCAGCAGCTTGATCGGGGGAAGGAACACTGAAGCTTTCTTT. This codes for CASSLIGGRNTEAFF.

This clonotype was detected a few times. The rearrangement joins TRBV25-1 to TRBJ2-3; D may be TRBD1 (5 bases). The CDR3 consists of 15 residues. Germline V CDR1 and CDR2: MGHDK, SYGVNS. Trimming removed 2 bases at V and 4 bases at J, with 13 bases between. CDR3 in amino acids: CASSEERQGPDTQYF. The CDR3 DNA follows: TGTGCCAGCAGTGAAGAAAGGCAGGGCCCAGATACGCAGTATTTT.

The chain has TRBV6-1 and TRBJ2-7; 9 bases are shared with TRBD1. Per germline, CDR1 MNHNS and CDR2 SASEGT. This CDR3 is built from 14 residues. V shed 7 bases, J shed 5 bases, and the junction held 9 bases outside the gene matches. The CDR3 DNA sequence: TGTGCCAGCACCCCGACGGGACAGGGAAACGAGCAGTACTTC. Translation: CASTPTGQGNEQYF.

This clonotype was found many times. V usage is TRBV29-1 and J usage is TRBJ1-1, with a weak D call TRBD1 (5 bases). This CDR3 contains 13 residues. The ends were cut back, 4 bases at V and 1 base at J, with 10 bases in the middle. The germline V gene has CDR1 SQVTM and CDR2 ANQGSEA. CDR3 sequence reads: CSVARGPNTEAFF. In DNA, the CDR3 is TGCAGCGTTGCTCGGGGACCGAACACTGAAGCTTTCTTT.

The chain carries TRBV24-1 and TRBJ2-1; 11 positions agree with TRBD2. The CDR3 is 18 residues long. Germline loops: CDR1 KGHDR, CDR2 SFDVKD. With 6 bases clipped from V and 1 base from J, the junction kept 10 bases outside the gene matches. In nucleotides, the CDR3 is TGTGCCACCAGTCCCGCTAGCGGGAGGAAAGGGTCCTACAATGAGCAGTTCTTC. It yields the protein CATSPASGRKGSYNEQFF.

The CDR3 DNA reads TGTGCCAGCAGTGAAACAGGGTCACTCTTATACGAGCAGTACTTC. Translating it yields CASSETGSLLYEQYF. This chain links TRBV6-1 with TRBJ2-7, with D possibly being TRBD1 (6 bases). Deletions cut 2 bases from V and 4 bases from J, with 15 bases between. The CDR3 runs to 15 residues. Germline V lookup: CDR1 MNHNS, CDR2 SASEGT.

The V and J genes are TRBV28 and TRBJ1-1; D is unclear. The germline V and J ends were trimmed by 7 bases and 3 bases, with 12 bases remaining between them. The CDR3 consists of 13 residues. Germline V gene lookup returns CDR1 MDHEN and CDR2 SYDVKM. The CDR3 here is CASTPPGYTEAFF. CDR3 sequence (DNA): TGTGCCAGCACCCCCCCCGGATACACTGAAGCTTTCTTT.

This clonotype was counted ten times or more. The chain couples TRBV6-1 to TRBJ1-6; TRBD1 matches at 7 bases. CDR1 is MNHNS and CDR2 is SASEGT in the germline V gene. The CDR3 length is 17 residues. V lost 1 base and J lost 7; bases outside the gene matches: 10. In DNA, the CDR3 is TGTGCCAGCAGTGAAGACAGGGGATGGGAATGGAATTCACCCCTCCACTTT. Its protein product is CASSEDRGWEWNSPLHF.

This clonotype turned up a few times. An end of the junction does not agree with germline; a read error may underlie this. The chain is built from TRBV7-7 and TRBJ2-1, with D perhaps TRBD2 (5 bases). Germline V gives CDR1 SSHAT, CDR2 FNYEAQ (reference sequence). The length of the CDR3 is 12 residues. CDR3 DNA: TGTGCTAGCAGCTCCGGGATCGGTGAGCAGTTCTTC. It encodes CASSSGIGEQFF.

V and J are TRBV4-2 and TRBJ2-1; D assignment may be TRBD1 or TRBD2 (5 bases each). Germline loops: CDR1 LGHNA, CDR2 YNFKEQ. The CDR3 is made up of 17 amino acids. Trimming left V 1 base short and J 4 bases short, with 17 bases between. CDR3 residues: CASSQVVYGALYNEQFF. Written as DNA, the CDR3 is TGTGCCAGCAGCCAAGTCGTATACGGGGCGCTATACAATGAGCAGTTCTTC.

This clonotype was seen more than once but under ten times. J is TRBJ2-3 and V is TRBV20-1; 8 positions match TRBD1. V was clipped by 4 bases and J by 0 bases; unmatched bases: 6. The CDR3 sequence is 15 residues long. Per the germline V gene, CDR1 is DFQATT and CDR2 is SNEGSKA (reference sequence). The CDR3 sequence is CSANRQGSSTDTQYF. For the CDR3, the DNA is TGCAGTGCTAACCGACAGGGGTCGAGCACAGATACGCAGTATTTT.

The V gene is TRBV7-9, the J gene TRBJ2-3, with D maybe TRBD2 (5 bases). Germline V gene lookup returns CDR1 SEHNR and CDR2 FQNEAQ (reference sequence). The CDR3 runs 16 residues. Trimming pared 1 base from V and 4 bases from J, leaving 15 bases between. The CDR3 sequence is CASSLGRGSLADTQYF. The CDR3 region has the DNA TGTGCCAGCAGCTTAGGGCGAGGGTCTTTGGCAGATACGCAGTATTTT.

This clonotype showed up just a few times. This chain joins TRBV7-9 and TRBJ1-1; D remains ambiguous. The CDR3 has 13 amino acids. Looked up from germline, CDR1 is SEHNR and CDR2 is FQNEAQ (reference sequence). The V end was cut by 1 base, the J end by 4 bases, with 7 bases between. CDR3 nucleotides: TGTGCCAGCAGCTTAGTAGAGGCCACTGAAGCTTTCTTT. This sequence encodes CASSLVEATEAFF.

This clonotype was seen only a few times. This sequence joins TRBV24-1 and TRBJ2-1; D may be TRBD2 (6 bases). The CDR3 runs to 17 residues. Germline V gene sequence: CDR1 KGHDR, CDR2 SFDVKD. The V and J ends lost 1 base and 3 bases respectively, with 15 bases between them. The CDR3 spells CATSDFRSGADYNEQFF. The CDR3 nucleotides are TGTGCCACCAGTGATTTTCGCTCGGGAGCTGACTACAATGAGCAGTTCTTC.

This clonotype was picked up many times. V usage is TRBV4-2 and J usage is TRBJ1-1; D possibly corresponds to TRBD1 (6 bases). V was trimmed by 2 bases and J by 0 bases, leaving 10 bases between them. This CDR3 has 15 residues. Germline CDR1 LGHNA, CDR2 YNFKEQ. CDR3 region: CASSQPGHMNTEAFF. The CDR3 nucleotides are TGTGCCAGCAGCCAACCGGGACACATGAACACTGAAGCTTTCTTT.

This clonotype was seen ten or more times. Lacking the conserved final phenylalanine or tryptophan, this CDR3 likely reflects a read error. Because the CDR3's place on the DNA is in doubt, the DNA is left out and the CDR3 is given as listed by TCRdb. CDR3 amino acids: CSVEDERGDL. The chain has TRBV29-1 and TRBJ1-3; TRBD1, the D gene given by the table, was not confirmed from the DNA. The CDR3 is made up of 10 amino acids, end residues included. CDR1 is SQVTM and CDR2 is ANQGSEA in the germline V gene.